These T cell receptor beta chains were read from a single sample in a study of shared T cell receptors in the human thymus. Here immunoSEQ multiplex PCR was the method, and the copy in TCRdb shows in-frame clones only, minus some. The sample consists of roughly 550,000 clones, roughly 74% of them appearing once. The same sample was also studied in work on human thymus T cells.

The material sequenced was thymocytes. The receptors stem from a boy in the first two years of life with a congenital heart defect. The CDR3 runs from the conserved cysteine through the conserved F or W. A D gene is named only where the DNA matches it firmly. Not every row has a clone size; where given, it reads once, few, many or a size class.

clone_size | j_call | d_call | v_call | cdr3_nt | cdr3_aa
- | TRBJ2-7 | - | TRBV7-9 | TGTGCCAGCAGCCAGACTACTGCCGCGTCCTACGAGCAGTACTTC | CASSQTTAASYEQYF
- | TRBJ1-4 | TRBD1 | TRBV27 | TGTGCCAGCAGTTTCAGAGGACCGACAGGGAATGAAAAACTGTTTTTT | CASSFRGPTGNEKLFF
- | TRBJ1-5 | - | TRBV10-3 | TGTGCCATCGGGGGCCAACTCCTCGGTCAGCCCCAGCATTTT | CAIGGQLLGQPQHF
- | TRBJ2-7 | - | TRBV5-4 | TGTGCCAGCAGCTCGGAGGGAATACGCGAGCAGTACTTC | CASSSEGIREQYF
- | TRBJ2-3 | - | TRBV25-1 | TGTGCCAGCAGTGAATCGCACAGGGAGTCGGAGGATACGCAGTATTTT | CASSESHRESEDTQYF
- | TRBJ2-5 | - | TRBV27 | TGTGCCAGCGGGGGTAGGGGGGAGACCCAGTACTTC | CASGGRGETQYF
- | TRBJ2-5 | TRBD2 | TRBV28 | TGTGCCGCCGCACTAGCGGGACTTGGAGAGACCCAGTACTTC | CAAALAGLGETQYF
- | TRBJ2-3 | - | TRBV5-4 | TGTGCCAGCAGCTTGAAAGGCCTAGAGACGAATATAGATACGCAGTATTTT | CASSLKGLETNIDTQYF
- | TRBJ2-3 | TRBD2 | TRBV15 | TGTGCCACCCTCTCGGGACTAGCGGGGCCCACAGATACGCAGTATTTT | CATLSGLAGPTDTQYF
- | TRBJ2-4 | TRBD2 | TRBV30 | TGTGCCTGGAGTGCCAAGGGGCTAGCGGGAGCGATAGCCAAAAACATTCAGTACTTC | CAWSAKGLAGAIAKNIQYF
- | TRBJ2-5 | - | TRBV6-5 | TGTGCCAGCAGTTTGAGGGGGTTCCAGACCCAGTACTTC | CASSLRGFQTQYF
- | TRBJ2-7 | TRBD1 | TRBV7-9 | TGTGCCAGCAGCTCCCCACGGAAAGAGACAGGGGGAGGCTCCTACGAGCAGTACTTC | CASSSPRKETGGGSYEQYF
- | TRBJ2-7 | - | TRBV27 | TGTGCCAGCAGTGCGGGACGGGGAGACTACGAGCAGTACTTC | CASSAGRGDYEQYF
- | TRBJ2-1 | TRBD2 | TRBV11-3 | TGTGCCAGCAGCTTACGTCGGAGTAGCGGGATAAATAATGAGCAGTTCTTC | CASSLRRSSGINNEQFF
- | TRBJ2-2 | - | TRBV4-3 | TGCGCCAGCAGCCCGAGGGGCCGAAGGGGCGGGACAGACACCGGGGAGCTGTTTTTT | CASSPRGRRGGTDTGELFF
- | TRBJ2-7 | TRBD2 | TRBV11-2 | TGTGCCAGCAGCACACTTCTAGCGGGCGGGGACCACGAGCAGTACTTC | CASSTLLAGGDHEQYF
few | TRBJ1-4 | TRBD1 | TRBV29-1 | TGCAGCGTTGAGTTGGGACAGGGAAATGAAAAACTGTTTTTT | CSVELGQGNEKLFF
- | TRBJ2-1 | TRBD1 | TRBV18 | TGTGCCAGCTCCCCTGAGGTCAGGGGGAATGAGCAGTTCTTC | CASSPEVRGNEQFF
- | TRBJ2-7 | - | TRBV5-4 | TGTGCCAGCAGCTTCCGGGGGCGGGGGAATTACGAGCAGTACTTC | CASSFRGRGNYEQYF
- | TRBJ2-7 | TRBD2 | TRBV5-1 | TGCGCCAGCAGCTTGCGAGGGACTAGCGCCCCATTCTTC | CASSLRGTSAPFF
- | TRBJ2-2 | TRBD1 | TRBV25-1 | TGTGCCAGCAGACGGACAGGGGCCGGGGAGCTGTTTTTT | CASRRTGAGELFF
- | TRBJ2-5 | - | TRBV18 | TGTGCCAGCTCACCCGGCGGGGAGACCCAGTACTTC | CASSPGGETQYF
- | TRBJ2-7 | - | TRBV5-6 | TGTGCCAGCAGCTTGGGACTAACCGGGACACACTCCTACGAGCAGTACTTC | CASSLGLTGTHSYEQYF
- | TRBJ2-2 | TRBD1 | TRBV12-5 | TGTGCTAGTGGACCTACTCCGGGACAGAGTATCGGGGAGCTGTTTTTT | CASGPTPGQSIGELFF
few | TRBJ1-2 | TRBD1 | TRBV5-5 | TGTGCCAGCAGCCACACCGGGACAGATTTTGGCTACACCTTC | CASSHTGTDFGYTF
- | TRBJ2-5 | TRBD2 | TRBV13 | TGTGCCAGCAGCTTAGAGGCTAGCGGGAGGAATGAGACCCAGTACTTC | CASSLEASGRNETQYF
few | TRBJ1-5 | TRBD1 | TRBV6-1 | TGTGCCAGCAGGGGCAGGGGGTATAGCAATCAGCCCCAGCATTTT | CASRGRGYSNQPQHF
- | TRBJ1-1 | - | TRBV5-4 | TGTGCCAGCAGCTTGGATTGTGGCCAGGGGTGCACTGAAGCTTTCTTT | CASSLDCGQGCTEAFF
- | TRBJ1-5 | - | TRBV27 | TGTGCCAGCAGTGGCCGTGGCAATCAGCCCCAGCATTTT | CASSGRGNQPQHF
few | TRBJ2-7 | - | TRBV18 | TGTGCCAGCTCACCAGACTCCCCCGGACACCTCTACGAGCAGTACTTC | CASSPDSPGHLYEQYF
- | TRBJ1-2 | - | TRBV4-2 | TGTGCCAGCAGCCAAGACGGTTCTTATGGCTACACCTTC | CASSQDGSYGYTF
few | TRBJ2-5 | TRBD2 | TRBV5-4 | TGTGCCAGCAGCTTGCGGCGGGAGGCCACGGAGACCCAGTACTTC | CASSLRREATETQYF
few | TRBJ2-2 | TRBD2 | TRBV6-5 | TGTGCCAGCAGTTACTCTAGCGGGCGGAACACCGGGGAGCTGTTTTTT | CASSYSSGRNTGELFF
- | TRBJ2-1 | - | TRBV6-4 | TGTGCCAGCAGCCCGCGCACCGGCGGAAGCAAGTACAATGAGCAGTTCTTC | CASSPRTGGSKYNEQFF
- | TRBJ1-5 | TRBD1 | TRBV27 | TGTGCCAGCAGTTTATCAGGGGGCCAGCCCCAGCATTTT | CASSLSGGQPQHF
- | TRBJ2-3 | - | TRBV28 | TGTGCCAGCAGCCCCAGGGGAGGGGGGGATACGCAGTATTTT | CASSPRGGGDTQYF
few | TRBJ2-3 | TRBD2 | TRBV5-4 | TGTGCCAGCAGCTGGGGACTAGCGGAGAACACAGATACGCAGTATTTT | CASSWGLAENTDTQYF